There are a few counts of the clone carrying this TCR beta chain. Its antigen is not known. Losses at the gene ends were 6 bases for V and 2 bases for J; bases not matched to a gene: 16. From germline, CDR1 is DFQATT and CDR2 SNEGSKA (reference sequence). The CDR3 consists of 17 residues. Preparation of TCR beta libraries was done by quantitative 5'-RACE with molecular barcodes. TCRdb reprocessed the 5' RACE reads via MiXCR and lists one record per CDR3 protein. In the table there are 200,000 to 250,000 distinct CDR3 sequences, roughly a tenth of which are singletons. The source of the sample is a study of CD8 T cells in ankylosing spondylitis. Broader study findings: Significant enrichment of disease-linked clones was reportedly seen in matched ankylosing spondylitis synovial fluid.

The V call is TRBV20-1, the J call TRBJ1-5; 7 bases align to TRBD1. The clonotype comes from a male donor with ankylosing spondylitis or in good health (not recorded which). The source material was blood, either unsorted or a sorted T cell fraction (not recorded which). The DNA for the CDR3 is TGCAGTGCCCCGGGACAGACTATTTTAGGAGGCAATCAGCCCCAGCATTTT. This translates into CSAPGQTILGGNQPQHF.